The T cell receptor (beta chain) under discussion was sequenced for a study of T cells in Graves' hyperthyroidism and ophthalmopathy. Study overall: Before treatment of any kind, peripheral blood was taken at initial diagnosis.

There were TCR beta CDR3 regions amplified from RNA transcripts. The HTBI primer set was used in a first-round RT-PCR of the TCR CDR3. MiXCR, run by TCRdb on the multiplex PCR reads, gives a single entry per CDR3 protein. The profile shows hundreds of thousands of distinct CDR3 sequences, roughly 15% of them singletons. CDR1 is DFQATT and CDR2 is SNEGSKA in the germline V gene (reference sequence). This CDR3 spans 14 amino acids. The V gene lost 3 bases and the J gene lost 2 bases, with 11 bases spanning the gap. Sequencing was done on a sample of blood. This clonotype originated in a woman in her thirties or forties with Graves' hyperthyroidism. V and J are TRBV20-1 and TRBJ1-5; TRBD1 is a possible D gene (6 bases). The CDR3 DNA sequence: TGCAGTGCTAGGGACAGAGGAGGCAATCAGCCCCAGCATTTT. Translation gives CSARDRGGNQPQHF.